The 12 T cell receptor beta chains reported below all come from one sample, sequenced in a study of cytomegalovirus exposure and HLA in healthy donors. 13 Jbeta primers and 60 Vbeta primers were used for the PCR. This table comes from immunoSEQ multiplex PCR, and its TCRdb copy is limited to in-frame clones, with some not included. The sample records approximately 200,000 clones, about 79% being singletons. Sequencing used PBMCs. The receptors shown here come from a boy aged 2 to 10 in good health and CMV-seronegative.

This chain uses TRBV6-1 with TRBJ1-2; D is perhaps TRBD1 (6 bases). The V gene's germline CDR1 is MNHNS and CDR2 SASEGT. The length of the CDR3 is 14 residues. With 7 bases removed from V and 7 bases from J, the gap between germline ends came to 19 bases. CDR3 amino acids: CASNRQERKGGYTF. CDR3 DNA: TGTGCCAGCAATCGACAGGAGAGGAAAGGTGGCTACACCTTC.

The chain carries TRBV9 and TRBJ1-1; D gene ambiguous. Germline CDR1 and CDR2: SGDLS and YYNGEE. The CDR3 contains 14 residues. V dropped 4 bases and J dropped 3 bases, with 13 bases sitting between them. Here the CDR3 DNA reads TGTGCCAGCAGCAGTCGGAGAATCGACACTGAAGCTTTCTTT. Translating gives CASSSRRIDTEAFF.

V is TRBV4-1 and J is TRBJ1-4; 7 bases map to TRBD1. This CDR3 contains 12 residues. Germline CDR1 and CDR2: MGHRA and YSYEKL. Trimming cost V 2 bases and J 17 bases; bases outside gene matches: 8. The CDR3: CASSQIGRDSFF. As DNA, the CDR3 is TGCGCCAGCAGCCAAATCGGTCGGGACAGCTTTTTT.

This clone was picked up one time. The chain links TRBV11-3 to TRBJ2-3, with unresolved D. Germline V gene data show CDR1 as SGHNT and CDR2 as YENEEA. The CDR3 sequence is 14 residues long. V shed 0 bases and J shed 5 bases, with 9 bases lying between them. In DNA, the CDR3 is TGTGCCAGCAGCTTAGACAACGCTAGAGATACGCAGTATTTT. Translating gives CASSLDNARDTQYF.

This chain joins TRBV5-8 and TRBJ2-5, with 7 bases that match TRBD1. Germline assignment: CDR1 SGHTS and CDR2 YDEGEE. CDR3 length: 14 residues. V gave up 5 bases and J gave up 2 bases; unmatched junction bases: 6. DNA for the CDR3: TGTGCCAGCAGTTCAGGGGGATGGCAAGAGACCCAGTACTTC. Translating it yields CASSSGGWQETQYF.

The V gene is TRBV6-5, the J gene TRBJ2-3, with a weak D call TRBD2 (7 bases). Trimming removed 11 bases at V and 5 bases at J, with 17 bases between. Germline V gene lookup returns CDR1 MNHEY and CDR2 SVGAGI. The CDR3 covers 13 residues. The chain's CDR3 is CAAQGGAGDTQYF. As DNA, the CDR3 is TGTGCCGCACAAGGGGGGGCGGGAGATACGCAGTATTTT.

The rearrangement links TRBV7-9 to TRBJ2-7, with TRBD1 matching 7 bases. Losses at the gene ends were 5 bases for V and 2 bases for J; bases not matched to a gene: 6. The CDR3 length is 14 residues. Germline CDR1 SEHNR, CDR2 FQNEAQ (reference sequence). The CDR3 nucleotides are TGTGCCAGCAGCGCCGGGACAGATCCCTACGAGCAGTACTTC. Translation: CASSAGTDPYEQYF.

The genes are TRBV4-3 and TRBJ1-2; D ambiguous. CDR3 length: 16 amino acids. Trimming left V 1 base short and J 0 bases short, with 12 bases between. The germline V gene encodes CDR1 LGHNA and CDR2 YSLEER. The CDR3 nucleotides are TGCGCCAGCAGCCAAGGGGCAGGCGGGGCTAACTATGGCTACACCTTC. It yields the protein CASSQGAGGANYGYTF.

The chain employs TRBV2 and TRBJ2-7; D not resolved. CDR1 and CDR2 from the germline V gene are SNHLY and FYNNEI. The length of the CDR3 is 13 residues. Between the trimmed V and J ends, which lost 5 bases and 0 bases, there was a span of 8 bases. Here the CDR3 DNA reads TGTGCCAGCAGTAGGAGCGCCTCCTACGAGCAGTACTTC. This translates into CASSRSASYEQYF.

V usage is TRBV7-2 and J usage is TRBJ2-1, with unresolved D. CDR3 size: 13 residues. The V and J ends lost 5 bases and 8 bases respectively, with 13 bases between them. From germline, CDR1 is SGHTA and CDR2 FQGNSA. As DNA, the CDR3 is TGTGCCAGCAGCCGAGAAATCGCGGATGAGCAGTTCTTC. Amino acids: CASSREIADEQFF.

This clone was seen a handful of times. The chain recombines TRBV29-1 with TRBJ2-2; TRBD1 is a possible D gene (6 bases). The CDR3 spans 14 residues. Germline-derived CDR1 and CDR2 are SQVTM and ANQGSEA. V lost 5 bases to trimming and J lost 1 base, with 11 bases between them. In nucleotides, the CDR3 is TGCAGCGTTCTACAGGGTGTGAACACCGGGGAGCTGTTTTTT. Translating it yields CSVLQGVNTGELFF.

The rearrangement uses TRBV6-5 and TRBJ2-4; 11 bases agree with TRBD2. The trim removed 2 bases at V and 6 bases at J, leaving 3 bases unmatched. The CDR3 length is 15 residues. CDR1 MNHEY and CDR2 SVGAGI come from the germline V gene. CDR3 protein: CASSYSTSGGNIQYF. CDR3 DNA: TGTGCCAGCAGTTACAGTACTAGCGGGGGAAACATTCAGTACTTC.